Listed below are T cell receptor beta chains from one sample, sequenced in a study of beta chain features in type 1 diabetes. TCRdb keeps only in-frame clones here, not all; method: immunoSEQ multiplex PCR. In the table there are about 900,000 clones, about 17% of which are singletons. What was sequenced was naive CD4+ T cells from blood. The source of these receptors is a woman between 18 and 29 years old in good health. CDR3s include the opening cysteine and the closing phenylalanine or tryptophan. The D gene is left open where the match is weak. Size is stated for part of the rows, as once, few or many counts, or as a class when the clone is expanded.

>TRBJ2-7|.|TRBV5-1|TRBD1
CASSLDSGTGAYEQYF
TGCGCCAGCAGCTTGGACTCCGGGACAGGGGCCTACGAGCAGTACTTC
>TRBJ2-3|few|TRBV19|.
CASRGRSTDTQYF
TGTGCCAGTCGAGGCCGTAGCACAGATACGCAGTATTTT
>TRBJ2-1|few|TRBV11-2|.
CASSSPGGSGEQFF
TGTGCCAGCAGCTCCCCCGGGGGTAGCGGAGAGCAGTTCTTC
>TRBJ1-1|.|TRBV7-2|.
CASSFDTEAFF
TGTGCCAGCAGCTTCGACACTGAAGCTTTCTTT
>TRBJ2-1|.|TRBV5-4|.
CASSPQWTENEQFF
TGTGCCAGCAGCCCACAATGGACGGAGAATGAGCAGTTCTTC
>TRBJ2-1|.|TRBV19|TRBD2
CASTGTKLTGSYNEQFF
TGTGCCAGTACTGGGACTAAACTAACGGGGTCCTACAATGAGCAGTTCTTC
>TRBJ1-3|few|TRBV9|.
CASSAYSGNTIYF
TGTGCCAGCAGCGCCTACTCTGGAAACACCATATATTTT
>TRBJ2-7|.|TRBV7-3|TRBD2
CASSLTGSGSYEQYF
TGTGCCAGCAGCTTAACGGGTAGCGGGAGCTACGAGCAGTACTTC
>TRBJ2-7|.|TRBV7-2|.
CASSFDSGSYEQYF
TGTGCCAGCAGCTTCGATTCCGGCTCCTACGAGCAGTACTTC
>TRBJ2-2|.|TRBV18|TRBD2
CASSPRTSGSIGGELFF
TGTGCCAGCTCACCACGGACTAGCGGGAGTATAGGCGGGGAGCTGTTTTTT
>TRBJ2-7|.|TRBV23-1|TRBD2
CASSQSTSGSPYEQYF
TGCGCCAGCAGTCAGTCGACTAGCGGGAGCCCCTACGAGCAGTACTTC
>TRBJ1-1|.|TRBV13|.
CASSLGAGGNTEAFF
TGTGCCAGCAGCTTAGGAGCAGGTGGGAACACTGAAGCTTTCTTT
>TRBJ2-7|few|TRBV7-2|.
CASSLDRRELIYEQYF
TGTGCCAGCAGCTTAGACCGGAGAGAACTTATCTACGAGCAGTACTTC
>TRBJ1-1|few|TRBV19|.
CASSWPAKNTEAFF
TGTGCCAGTAGTTGGCCAGCCAAGAACACTGAAGCTTTCTTT
>TRBJ2-1|few|TRBV7-2|TRBD1
CASSRDSSYNEQFF
TGTGCCAGCAGCCGGGACAGTTCATACAATGAGCAGTTCTTC
>TRBJ2-2|.|TRBV11-2|TRBD2
CASSLLPTSAVPGELFF
TGTGCCAGCAGCTTGCTCCCGACTAGCGCTGTCCCCGGGGAGCTGTTTTTT
>TRBJ1-4|.|TRBV5-6|TRBD1
CASSPTWTGQLFF
TGTGCCAGCAGCCCAACCTGGACAGGGCAACTGTTTTTT
>TRBJ1-5|.|TRBV28|TRBD1
CASSAPGQGTGQPQHF
TGTGCCAGCAGTGCTCCGGGACAGGGAACCGGCCAGCCCCAGCATTTT
>TRBJ2-1|.|TRBV4-2|TRBD2
CASSAVERERSYNEQFF
TGTGCCAGCAGCGCCGTAGAGCGGGAGCGGTCATACAATGAGCAGTTCTTC
>TRBJ1-1|few|TRBV28|TRBD1
CASSKQGAEAFF
TGTGCCAGCAGTAAACAGGGGGCCGAAGCTTTCTTT
>TRBJ2-5|.|TRBV7-3|TRBD2
CASSSTSAQETQYF
TGTGCCAGCAGCTCGACTAGCGCACAAGAGACCCAGTACTTC
>TRBJ2-1|.|TRBV7-2|TRBD2
CASSVSSGSLYEQFF
TGTGCCAGCAGCGTCTCTAGCGGGAGCCTGTATGAGCAGTTCTTC
>TRBJ2-2|few|TRBV4-1|TRBD2
CASSPGLLNTGELFF
TGCGCCAGCAGCCCGGGACTATTGAACACCGGGGAGCTGTTTTTT
>TRBJ2-4|.|TRBV6-5|.
CASRNRVGDIQYF
TGTGCCAGCAGAAACAGGGTTGGAGACATTCAGTACTTC
>TRBJ2-3|.|TRBV7-2|.
CASSLVFSRGVTDTQYF
TGTGCCAGCAGCTTAGTCTTTAGTCGGGGTGTCACAGATACGCAGTATTTT
>TRBJ1-1|.|TRBV7-2|.
CASSLGIRGTEAFF
TGTGCCAGCAGCTTAGGTATTCGGGGCACTGAAGCTTTCTTT
>TRBJ1-5|few|TRBV7-2|TRBD1
CASSLDYVVTGDGNQPQHF
TGTGCCAGCAGCTTAGATTATGTAGTGACAGGGGACGGCAATCAGCCCCAGCATTTT
>TRBJ1-2|few|TRBV19|.
CASLGLQGGYTF
TGTGCCAGCCTGGGACTTCAGGGGGGCTACACCTTC
>TRBJ1-2|.|TRBV6-5|TRBD1
CASSRQGYGYTF
TGTGCCAGCAGTCGACAGGGCTATGGCTACACCTTC